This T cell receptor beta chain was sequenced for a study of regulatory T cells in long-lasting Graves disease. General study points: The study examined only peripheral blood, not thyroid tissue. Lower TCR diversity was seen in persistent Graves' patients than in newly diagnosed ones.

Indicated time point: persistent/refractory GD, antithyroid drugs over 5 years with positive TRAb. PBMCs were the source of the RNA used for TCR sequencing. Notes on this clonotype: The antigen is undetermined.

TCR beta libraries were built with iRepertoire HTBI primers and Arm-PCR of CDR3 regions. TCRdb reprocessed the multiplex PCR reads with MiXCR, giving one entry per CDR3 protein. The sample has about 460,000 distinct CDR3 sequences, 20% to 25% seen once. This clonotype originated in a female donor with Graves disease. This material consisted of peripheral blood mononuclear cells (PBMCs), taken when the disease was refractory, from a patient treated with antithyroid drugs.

Here the CDR3 reads CAGAYRAGSEETQYF. The CDR3 DNA reads as TGTGCCGGAGCCTATCGAGCGGGGTCGGAGGAGACCCAGTACTTC. The chain links TRBV18 to TRBJ2-5, with 7 bases lining up with TRBD2. Germline V CDR1 and CDR2: KGHSH, LQKENI. CDR3 length: 15 residues. The V and J ends lost 11 bases and 5 bases, in that order; junction bases with no gene match: 17.